What follows are 27 T cell receptor beta chains derived from one specimen sequenced in a study of shared T cell receptors in the human thymus. Sequencing used immunoSEQ multiplex PCR; TCRdb keeps in-frame clones, though not all of them. The sample holds around 340,000 clones, over 90% seen once. Input material: thymocytes. These receptors all stem from a human donor.

In this sample, this clone turned up a few times. The chain recombines TRBV18 with TRBJ1-2; no clear D. CDR1 KGHSH and CDR2 LQKENI come from the germline V gene. Trimming removed 9 bases at V and 8 bases at J, with 16 bases between. The CDR3 totals 12 residues. The CDR3 loop reads CASPLSSGGYTF. CDR3 nucleotide sequence: TGTGCCAGTCCGCTGTCCTCCGGGGGCTACACCTTC. Full variable domain (rest looked up from reference TRBV18 and TRBJ1-2): NAGVMQNPRHLVRRRGQEARLRCSPMKGHSHVYWYRQLPEEGLKFMVYLQKENIIDESGMPKERFSAEFPKEGPSILRIQQVVRGDSAAYFCASPLSSGGYTFGSGTRLTVV.

The chain uses TRBV12-2 and TRBJ2-5; the D call in the table, TRBD1, was not verified against the DNA. TRBV12-2 counts as a pseudogene. There are 13 residues in the CDR3. In DNA, the CDR3 is TGTGCAAGTATTAGGGGATCAAGGGAGACCCAGTACTTC. Translated: CASIRGSRETQYF.

The chain is built from TRBV5-6 and TRBJ1-2; weak D call: TRBD1 (5 bases). The CDR3 runs to 16 residues. In germline, CDR1 is SGHDT, CDR2 YYEEEE. Trimming shortened V by 2 bases and J by 0 bases, and 14 bases separated the two germline ends. The chain's CDR3 is CASSFTGRRANYGYTF. The CDR3 DNA follows: TGTGCCAGCAGCTTTACGGGACGGCGAGCTAACTATGGCTACACCTTC.

The rearrangement joins TRBV14 to TRBJ2-1; possibly TRBD2 for D (5 bases). The CDR3 is 17 residues long. Germline values: CDR1 SGHDN, CDR2 FVKESK. V lost 1 base and J 8 bases, leaving 21 bases between the germline ends. CDR3 nucleotides: TGTGCCAGCAGCCAAGGCTTCGTGGGAGCCCATGGTTATGAGCAGTTCTTC. Its translation is CASSQGFVGAHGYEQFF.

The rearrangement links TRBV19 to TRBJ1-2, with no clear D. This CDR3 has 15 residues. Germline V gene data show CDR1 as LNHDA and CDR2 as SQIVND (reference sequence). V dropped 4 bases and J dropped 8 bases, with 20 bases sitting between them. The CDR3 DNA follows: TGTGCCAGTAGTAACCAGCTCCGGACTATCCGGGGCTACACCTTC. It is translated as CASSNQLRTIRGYTF.

The chain combines TRBV28 with TRBJ2-5; no definite D call. Per the germline V gene, CDR1 is MDHEN and CDR2 is SYDVKM. Trimming stripped 8 bases from V and 2 bases from J, with 12 bases between. The CDR3 consists of 13 residues. CDR3 region: CASARHLQETQYF. The CDR3 region has the DNA TGTGCCAGCGCCAGACACCTACAAGAGACCCAGTACTTC.

The rearrangement uses TRBV5-5 and TRBJ2-7; TRBD2 agrees at 10 bases. With V trimmed by 1 base and J by 1 base, 11 bases remained unmatched. CDR1 is SGHKS and CDR2 is YYEKEE in the germline V gene (reference sequence). CDR3 length: 18 amino acids. CDR3 region: CASSLFAPSGRGSYEQYF. The CDR3 region has the DNA TGTGCCAGCAGCTTGTTCGCGCCTAGCGGGAGAGGATCCTACGAGCAGTACTTC. The complete variable domain, with remaining parts taken from reference TRBV5-5 and TRBJ2-7, reads DAGVTQSPTHLIKTRGQQVTLRCSPISGHKSVSWYQQVLGQGPQFIFQYYEKEERGRGNFPDRFSARQFPNYSSELNVNALLLGDSALYLCASSLFAPSGRGSYEQYFGPGTRLTVT.

The gene calls are TRBV7-2 and TRBJ2-7; TRBD1 or TRBD2 may be the D gene (5 bases each). The germline V gene has CDR1 SGHTA and CDR2 FQGNSA. The CDR3 spans 16 residues. V was clipped by 3 bases and J by 0 bases, with 15 bases between them. CDR3 residues: CASSLEDKGRSYEQYF. The CDR3 nucleotides read TGTGCCAGCAGCTTGGAGGACAAAGGCCGCTCCTACGAGCAGTACTTC.

The chain uses TRBV20-1 and TRBJ2-1, with a possible D match to TRBD2 (6 bases). This CDR3 region has 11 residues. The germline V gene encodes CDR1 DFQATT and CDR2 SNEGSKA (reference sequence). V shed 6 bases and J shed 10 bases, with 13 bases lying between them. CDR3 DNA: TGCAGTGCCCGGGAGCCTAACGAGCAGTTCTTC. Translation gives CSAREPNEQFF.

The chain links TRBV7-2 to TRBJ2-3, with 13 bases identical to TRBD2. J gave up 5 bases and V 5 bases, and 13 bases lay outside the gene matches. Looked up from germline, CDR1 is SGHTA and CDR2 is FQGNSA. The CDR3 is 18 amino acids. The chain's CDR3 is CASSPRTSGGPHIDTQYF. As DNA, the CDR3 is TGTGCCAGCAGCCCCCGGACTAGCGGGGGCCCACACATAGATACGCAGTATTTT.

J is TRBJ2-3 and V is TRBV5-1; 10 bases align to TRBD2. Germline CDR1 and CDR2: SGHRS and YFSETQ. V shed 6 bases, J shed 4 bases, and the junction held 14 bases outside the gene matches. The CDR3 length is 17 residues. The CDR3 loop is CASTPAGTSDLADTQYF. The DNA of the CDR3 is TGCGCCAGCACTCCCGCCGGGACTAGCGACCTCGCAGATACGCAGTATTTT.

J is TRBJ2-6 and V is TRBV30; D possibly corresponds to TRBD2 (5 bases). The CDR3 sequence is 19 residues long. Trimming stripped 0 bases from V and 0 bases from J, with 18 bases between. Germline V lookup: CDR1 GTSNPN, CDR2 SVGIG (reference sequence). The CDR3 spells CAWSVGGSVFNSGANVLTF. For the CDR3, the DNA is TGTGCCTGGAGTGTCGGTGGTAGCGTGTTTAACTCTGGGGCCAACGTCCTGACTTTC.

In this sample, this clone turned up once. The CDR3 region has the DNA TGTGCCAGCAGTCATCTACAGGGGAGGACAGAGACCCAGTACTTC. It is translated as CASSHLQGRTETQYF. This chain uses TRBV28 with TRBJ2-5, with D possibly matching TRBD1 (7 bases). CDR1 is MDHEN, CDR2 SYDVKM, per germline. V was shortened by 5 bases and J by 4 bases, with 17 bases between the two germline ends. This CDR3 has 15 amino acids.

This clone was detected once. The rearrangement joins TRBV4-1 to TRBJ2-7, with D uncertain. Trimming pared 0 bases from V and 2 bases from J, leaving 5 bases between. The CDR3 covers 13 residues. CDR1 MGHRA and CDR2 YSYEKL come from the germline V gene. The CDR3: CASSQERAYEQYF. The CDR3, as DNA: TGCGCCAGCAGCCAAGAAAGGGCCTACGAGCAGTACTTC.

V gene TRBV5-4 combines with J gene TRBJ2-1; 8 nucleotides match TRBD2. This CDR3 has 18 residues. The V gene's germline CDR1 is SGHNT and CDR2 YYREEE (reference sequence). V shed 3 bases and J 10 bases; nucleotides not matched to a gene: 21. The CDR3, as DNA: TGTGCCAGCAGCTCCCCCGGTAAGCCGCGGGGGGCCGGAATCGAGCAGTTCTTC. Amino acids: CASSSPGKPRGAGIEQFF. The variable domain in full, with the rest retrieved from reference TRBV5-4 and TRBJ2-1, is ETGVTQSPTHLIKTRGQQVTLRCSSQSGHNTVSWYQQALGQGPQFIFQYYREEENGRGNFPPRFSGLQFPNYSSELNVNALELDDSALYLCASSSPGKPRGAGIEQFFGPGTRLTVL.

V is TRBV28 and J is TRBJ2-3, with 16 bases identical to TRBD2. The germline gives CDR1 MDHEN, CDR2 SYDVKM. The trim removed 6 bases at V and 0 bases at J, leaving 6 bases unmatched. This CDR3 is 18 amino acids long. CDR3 loop: CASSAGTSGRASTDTQYF. CDR3 bases: TGTGCCAGCAGCGCCGGGACTAGCGGGAGGGCTAGCACAGATACGCAGTATTTT.

The rearrangement links TRBV5-8 to TRBJ2-1, with 10 bases fitting TRBD2. Germline lookup yields CDR1 SGHTS and CDR2 YDEGEE. Losses at the gene ends were 6 bases for V and 2 bases for J; bases not matched to a gene: 5. The CDR3 length is 15 residues. The CDR3 region is CASIRAGGTYNEQFF. CDR3 in DNA: TGTGCCAGCATCCGAGCGGGAGGGACCTACAATGAGCAGTTCTTC. The full variable domain, with the rest looked up from reference TRBV5-8 and TRBJ2-1, is EAGVTQSPTHLIKTRGQQATLRCSPISGHTSVYWYQQALGLGLQFLLWYDEGEERNRGNFPPRFSGRQFPNYSSELNVNALELEDSALYLCASIRAGGTYNEQFFGPGTRLTVL.

CDR3 coding DNA: TGCGCCAGCTGGTCCGGGAACAATGAGCAGTTCTTC. It codes for CASWSGNNEQFF. The chain couples TRBV5-1 to TRBJ2-1; D is perhaps TRBD2 (5 bases). CDR1 is SGHRS, CDR2 YFSETQ, per germline. The length of the CDR3 is 12 residues. The ends were cut back, 7 bases at V and 5 bases at J, with 10 bases in the middle.

This chain links TRBV15 with TRBJ2-1; TRBD2 matches 8 bases. V shed 3 bases and J 9 bases; nucleotides not matched to a gene: 19. Germline CDR1 is LNHNV and CDR2 is YYDKDF (reference sequence). The CDR3 spans 18 residues. CDR3: CATSRSSRGGRPRSEQFF. In DNA, the CDR3 is TGTGCCACCAGCAGGTCGTCCCGTGGCGGGAGGCCGAGAAGTGAGCAGTTCTTC.

The rearrangement joins TRBV4-3 to TRBJ2-6; D is unclear. This CDR3 has 18 residues. Germline V gene data show CDR1 as LGHNA and CDR2 as YSLEER. V was trimmed by 3 bases and J by 4 bases, leaving 19 bases between them. CDR3 protein: CASSHDGIRSRGANVLTF. The CDR3 DNA sequence: TGCGCCAGCAGCCACGATGGGATCAGGAGCCGCGGGGCCAACGTCCTGACTTTC.

V and J are TRBV29-1 and TRBJ2-1; D is possibly TRBD1 (5 bases). This CDR3 region has 15 residues. The germline V gene has CDR1 SQVTM and CDR2 ANQGSEA. V was clipped by 6 bases and J by 0 bases, with 15 bases between them. CDR3: CSVGANRNSYNEQFF. CDR3 DNA sequence: TGCAGCGTGGGCGCGAACAGGAACTCCTACAATGAGCAGTTCTTC.

The chain has TRBV25-1 and TRBJ2-1; no reliable D call. The CDR3 consists of 14 residues. Germline values: CDR1 MGHDK, CDR2 SYGVNS. The V end was cut by 2 bases, the J end by 0 bases, with 5 bases between. In nucleotides, the CDR3 is TGTGCCAGCAGTGAAAGCCGCTCCTACAATGAGCAGTTCTTC. Translation gives CASSESRSYNEQFF. The complete variable domain, with remaining parts taken from reference TRBV25-1 and TRBJ2-1, reads EADIYQTPRYLVIGTGKKITLECSQTMGHDKMYWYQQDPGMELHLIHYSYGVNSTEKGDLSSESTVSRIRTEHFPLTLESARPSHTSQYLCASSESRSYNEQFFGPGTRLTVL.

The V call is TRBV27, the J call TRBJ1-2, with TRBD1 matching 12 bases. The CDR3 has 18 amino acids. Germline V gene sequence: CDR1 MNHEY, CDR2 SMNVEV (reference sequence). V shed 8 bases and J 4 bases; nucleotides not matched to a gene: 17. Written as DNA, the CDR3 is TGTGCCAGCTTCCCCTCCGGGACAGGGGGCGTTTGGGTCTATGGCTACACCTTC. Translated: CASFPSGTGGVWVYGYTF.

The rearrangement uses TRBV5-6 and TRBJ2-7, with 8 nucleotides matching TRBD1. J lost 6 bases, V lost 3 bases, and 14 bases had no gene match. The germline gives CDR1 SGHDT, CDR2 YYEEEE. The CDR3 covers 16 residues. The CDR3 loop reads CASSSGNARQGLEQYF. The CDR3 DNA sequence: TGTGCCAGCAGCTCCGGGAACGCAAGACAGGGGCTCGAGCAGTACTTC.

CDR3 protein: CSVRQGPNEKLFF. The CDR3 nucleotides read TGCAGCGTTCGACAGGGACCTAATGAAAAACTGTTTTTT. The genes are TRBV29-1 and TRBJ1-4; TRBD1 aligns across 7 bases. The CDR3 consists of 13 residues. Trimming at V came to 5 bases and at J to 3 bases, leaving 3 bases not matched to a gene. Germline V gene sequence: CDR1 SQVTM, CDR2 ANQGSEA.

This chain uses TRBV10-3 with TRBJ1-5; D is ambiguous. The V end lost 5 bases, the J end lost 6 bases, and 11 bases lay between the germline ends. Germline CDR1 reads ENHRY; CDR2 reads SYGVKD. This CDR3 comprises 13 residues. CDR3 region: CAISQLRFQPQHF. CDR3 nucleotides: TGTGCCATCAGTCAGCTCAGGTTTCAGCCCCAGCATTTT.

The table lists this clone with a count of one. The rearrangement joins TRBV4-3 to TRBJ2-1; D is uncertain. Trimming took off 0 bases at V and 7 bases at J, with 10 bases between the two ends. The CDR3 runs to 14 residues. CDR1 is LGHNA and CDR2 is YSLEER in the germline V gene. The chain's CDR3 is CASSQDKSWNEQFF. The CDR3 DNA sequence: TGCGCCAGCAGCCAAGATAAGAGTTGGAATGAGCAGTTCTTC.